The 29 T cell receptor beta chains listed next were all sequenced from one sample in a study of shared clonotypes between healthy human individuals. CD45RO-negative, CCR7-positively selected cells formed the naive CD8 fraction, excluding terminally differentiated effector memory CD45RA+ cells. Profiled with immunoSEQ multiplex PCR; TCRdb holds only in-frame clones, not every one. The sample has millions of clones, 85% to 95% seen once; the top ten hold over 1.5%. The sequenced material came from naive CD8+ T cells from PBMCs. The source of these receptors is a man between 18 and 29 years old in good health. Some clones in this sample may be carry-over from other donors' samples.

The V call is TRBV11-3, the J call TRBJ2-6; 7 nucleotides agree with TRBD1. This CDR3 has 17 amino acids. V was clipped by 5 bases and J by 2 bases; unmatched bases: 9. Germline loops: CDR1 SGHNT, CDR2 YENEEA. CDR3 sequence reads: CASSPRDSSAGANVLTF. CDR3 DNA: TGTGCCAGCAGCCCCAGGGACAGTTCAGCTGGGGCCAACGTCCTGACTTTC.

This rearrangement joins TRBV27 to TRBJ2-1; possibly TRBD1 for D (5 bases). This CDR3 region has 15 residues. Deletions cut 2 bases from V and 5 bases from J, with 13 bases between. Looked up from germline, CDR1 is MNHEY and CDR2 is SMNVEV (reference sequence). The CDR3 spells CASSLHSGLDNEQFF. The CDR3 DNA sequence: TGTGCCAGCAGTTTACACTCAGGGCTCGACAATGAGCAGTTCTTC.

The V gene is TRBV5-6, the J gene TRBJ1-2; 8 bases map to TRBD1. Trimming at V came to 4 bases and at J to 4 bases, leaving 6 bases not matched to a gene. The CDR3 is 14 residues long. CDR1 and CDR2 from the germline V gene are SGHDT and YYEEEE. CDR3 coding DNA: TGTGCCAGCAGCCTGGGGGGGACAGGCTATGGCTACACCTTC. Residues: CASSLGGTGYGYTF.

The CDR3 reads CASSLGLDKRETQYF. The DNA for the CDR3 is TGTGCCAGCAGCCTGGGACTAGATAAGCGAGAGACCCAGTACTTC. This chain links TRBV7-9 with TRBJ2-5, with 8 positions matching TRBD2. Germline assignment: CDR1 SEHNR and CDR2 FQNEAQ (reference sequence). Trimming cost V 5 bases and J 4 bases; bases outside gene matches: 9. The CDR3 totals 15 residues.

The V call is TRBV5-6, the J call TRBJ1-1; 7 bases are a match to TRBD1. Unmatched junction bases numbered 4, after V lost 4 bases and J lost 1 base. This CDR3 has 14 residues. Germline V gives CDR1 SGHDT, CDR2 YYEEEE. CDR3 residues: CASSGGTENTEAFF. CDR3 nucleotide sequence: TGTGCCAGCAGCGGAGGGACAGAGAACACTGAAGCTTTCTTT. Full variable domain (remainder filled in from reference TRBV5-6 and TRBJ1-1): DAGVTQSPTHLIKTRGQQVTLRCSPKSGHDTVSWYQQALGQGPQFIFQYYEEEERQRGNFPDRFSGHQFPNYSSELNVNALLLGDSALYLCASSGGTENTEAFFGQGTRLTVV.

The gene calls are TRBV7-9 and TRBJ2-1; 11 bases map to TRBD1. Germline V lookup: CDR1 SEHNR, CDR2 FQNEAQ (reference sequence). This CDR3 has 14 residues. The V and J ends lost 2 bases and 8 bases, in that order; junction bases with no gene match: 2. CDR3 residues: CASSLRTGGDEQFF. The CDR3 bases are TGTGCCAGCAGCTTAAGGACAGGGGGCGATGAGCAGTTCTTC.

V and J are TRBV13 and TRBJ2-7, with no clear D. The germline V gene has CDR1 PRHDT and CDR2 FYEKMQ (reference sequence). V was trimmed by 0 bases and J by 6 bases, leaving 6 bases between them. This CDR3 is built from 12 residues. The CDR3 protein is CASSLGVLEQYF. CDR3 nucleotides: TGTGCCAGCAGCTTAGGGGTTCTCGAGCAGTACTTC. The variable domain in full, with the rest retrieved from reference TRBV13 and TRBJ2-7, is AAGVIQSPRHLIKEKRETATLKCYPIPRHDTVYWYQQGPGQDPQFLISFYEKMQSDKGSIPDRFSAQQFSDYHSELNMSSLELGDSALYFCASSLGVLEQYFGPGTRLTVT.

This chain uses TRBV9 with TRBJ2-7, with 7 positions matching TRBD1. Germline loops: CDR1 SGDLS, CDR2 YYNGEE. The length of the CDR3 is 16 residues. Trimming at V came to 2 bases and at J to 4 bases, leaving 12 bases not matched to a gene. CDR3: CASSVAPQGSRYEQYF. CDR3 bases: TGTGCCAGCAGCGTGGCCCCACAGGGGTCAAGGTACGAGCAGTACTTC.

J is TRBJ1-1 and V is TRBV29-1, with TRBD1 identical over 7 bases. V dropped 4 bases and J dropped 6; count of bases not matched to a gene: 5. Germline V gene data show CDR1 as SQVTM and CDR2 as ANQGSEA. The CDR3 has 12 residues. For the CDR3, the DNA is TGCAGCGTTGTTGCAGGGGGGGCTGAAGCTTTCTTT. This encodes CSVVAGGAEAFF.

The V and J genes are TRBV27 and TRBJ2-1; 12 positions agree with TRBD2. V lost 3 bases, J lost 5 bases, and 5 bases stayed unmatched. Germline CDR1 is MNHEY and CDR2 is SMNVEV (reference sequence). The CDR3 is made up of 16 amino acids. In nucleotides, the CDR3 is TGTGCCAGCAGTTTCGGGCTAGCGGGAGGGGACAATGAGCAGTTCTTC. It yields the protein CASSFGLAGGDNEQFF.

V usage is TRBV6-5 and J usage is TRBJ2-1; 14 positions match TRBD2. This CDR3 comprises 15 residues. Germline V gene sequence: CDR1 MNHEY, CDR2 SVGAGI. V trimming: 2 bases; J trimming: 8 bases; junction bases outside the gene matches: 2. CDR3 in DNA: TGTGCCAGCAGTTACGGGACTAGCGGGAGTTATGAGCAGTTCTTC. Amino acids: CASSYGTSGSYEQFF.

CDR3 amino acids: CASSAIGGASTAGNQPQHF. The CDR3, as DNA: TGTGCCAGCAGTGCTATCGGGGGGGCGAGCACGGCGGGCAATCAGCCCCAGCATTTT. The chain employs TRBV27 and TRBJ1-5; tentative D call: TRBD1 (6 bases). Per germline, CDR1 MNHEY and CDR2 SMNVEV (reference sequence). This CDR3 is built from 19 residues. Trimming pared 5 bases from V and 2 bases from J, leaving 25 bases between.

This rearrangement joins TRBV27 to TRBJ1-2, with TRBD1 matching over 10 bases. Germline V gene sequence: CDR1 MNHEY, CDR2 SMNVEV (reference sequence). The CDR3 contains 14 residues. V gave up 3 bases and J gave up 3 bases; unmatched junction bases: 1. As DNA, the CDR3 is TGTGCCAGCAGTTTTGGGACAGGGGACTATGGCTACACCTTC. Translating it yields CASSFGTGDYGYTF.

The V and J genes are TRBV9 and TRBJ1-2; D is unclear. Trimming stripped 0 bases from V and 2 bases from J, with 8 bases between. This CDR3 contains 14 residues. Germline CDR1 and CDR2: SGDLS and YYNGEE. CDR3 residues: CASSVGGENYGYTF. CDR3 in DNA: TGTGCCAGCAGCGTAGGCGGGGAGAACTATGGCTACACCTTC. Complete variable domain (other parts from reference TRBV9 and TRBJ1-2): DSGVTQTPKHLITATGQRVTLRCSPRSGDLSVYWYQQSLDQGLQFLIQYYNGEERAKGNILERFSAQQFPDLHSELNLSSLELGDSALYFCASSVGGENYGYTFGSGTRLTVV.

The J gene is TRBJ2-7, the V gene TRBV11-1; D is ambiguous. The CDR3 length is 13 residues. Per the germline V gene, CDR1 is SGHAT and CDR2 is FQDESV (reference sequence). Trimming pared 4 bases from V and 2 bases from J, leaving 9 bases between. The CDR3 region is CASSYGSAYEQYF. DNA for the CDR3: TGTGCCAGCAGCTACGGGTCCGCCTACGAGCAGTACTTC.

A remark on this clone: Different DNA sequences within this sample yield the same CDR3. V is TRBV27 and J is TRBJ1-1; D may be TRBD1 (5 bases). The CDR3 spans 14 residues. Germline V CDR1 and CDR2: MNHEY, SMNVEV (reference sequence). V lost 3 bases, J lost 0 bases, and 8 bases lay in between. In DNA form, the CDR3 reads TGTGCCAGCAGTTTTGGGACGTTGAACACTGAAGCTTTCTTT. It specifies CASSFGTLNTEAFF.

This chain joins TRBV7-9 and TRBJ2-7; a possible D gene is TRBD1 (6 bases). The CDR3 spans 15 residues. V lost 5 bases, J lost 4 bases, and 18 bases lay in between. The germline V gene encodes CDR1 SEHNR and CDR2 FQNEAQ (reference sequence). The CDR3 DNA reads TGTGCCAGCAGCGCGCGGACAGACCAAATTTACGAGCAGTACTTC. It is translated as CASSARTDQIYEQYF.

The chain employs TRBV19 and TRBJ2-1; a possible D gene is TRBD1 (5 bases). From germline, CDR1 is LNHDA and CDR2 SQIVND (reference sequence). This CDR3 has 15 residues. V dropped 6 bases and J dropped 2 bases, with 14 bases sitting between them. The chain's CDR3 is CASSLDSTPYNEQFF. The DNA for the CDR3 is TGTGCCAGTAGCCTAGACAGTACTCCCTACAATGAGCAGTTCTTC.

The rearrangement uses TRBV7-6 and TRBJ2-1, with 14 positions matching TRBD2. This CDR3 region has 17 residues. Germline lookup yields CDR1 SGHVS and CDR2 FNYEAQ. J was trimmed by 5 bases and V by 4 bases; bases with no gene match: 7. The CDR3 DNA reads TGTGCCAGCAGCTACCGACTAGCGGGAGGGCCCCACAATGAGCAGTTCTTC. Amino acid sequence: CASSYRLAGGPHNEQFF.

The V call is TRBV29-1, the J call TRBJ1-1; D is unresolved. V was shortened by 7 bases and J by 3 bases, with 6 bases between the two germline ends. Looked up from germline, CDR1 is SQVTM and CDR2 is ANQGSEA. This CDR3 comprises 10 residues. The chain's CDR3 is CSGEDTEAFF. The CDR3, as DNA: TGCAGCGGGGAGGACACTGAAGCTTTCTTT.

The J gene is TRBJ2-3, the V gene TRBV9, with D tentatively TRBD2 (6 bases). V lost 2 bases and J 3 bases, leaving 13 bases between the germline ends. Germline lookup yields CDR1 SGDLS and CDR2 YYNGEE. The CDR3 is 15 residues long. CDR3 loop: CASSVRRDSTDTQYF. The CDR3 nucleotides are TGTGCCAGCAGCGTCCGCCGGGACTCAACAGATACGCAGTATTTT.

The rearrangement uses TRBV7-9 and TRBJ2-3; D may be TRBD1 (5 bases). V was cut by 2 bases and J by 1 base, with 10 bases left in between. The CDR3 sequence is 15 residues long. Germline CDR1 reads SEHNR; CDR2 reads FQNEAQ (reference sequence). The CDR3 DNA sequence: TGTGCCAGCAGCTTAATCCTAGGGGGCACAGATACGCAGTATTTT. Translating gives CASSLILGGTDTQYF.

Concerning this clone: The same CDR3 can be traced to other DNA sequences in this sample. The chain is built from TRBV7-9 and TRBJ2-7, with D perhaps TRBD1 (6 bases). There are 14 residues in the CDR3. CDR1 is SEHNR and CDR2 is FQNEAQ in the germline V gene (reference sequence). Trimming took 3 bases from V and 3 from J, leaving 12 bases between them. CDR3 in DNA: TGTGCCAGCAGCTTCGCAGGGGCTGTCTACGAGCAGTACTTC. As protein: CASSFAGAVYEQYF. Based on the CDR3 plus reference TRBV7-9 and TRBJ2-7, the full variable domain is DTGVSQNPRHKITKRGQNVTFRCDPISEHNRLYWYRQTLGQGPEFLTYFQNEAQLEKSRLLSDRFSAERPKGSFSTLEIQRTEQGDSAMYLCASSFAGAVYEQYFGPGTRLTVT.

This chain connects TRBV7-2 to TRBJ1-1; the D is unclear. Deletions cut 2 bases from V and 1 base from J, with 14 bases between. CDR1 and CDR2 from the germline V gene are SGHTA and FQGNSA. CDR3 length: 16 amino acids. The CDR3 bases are TGTGCCAGCAGCTTATCCCCCTGGGAAGAGAACACTGAAGCTTTCTTT. Translating gives CASSLSPWEENTEAFF.

The chain carries TRBV30 and TRBJ2-3; TRBD2 might be the D (6 bases). The ends were cut back, 0 bases at V and 2 bases at J, with 15 bases in the middle. The CDR3 extends over 16 amino acids. Germline-derived CDR1 and CDR2 are GTSNPN and SVGIG (reference sequence). The CDR3 nucleotides are TGTGCCTGGAGTGTAAAAACGGAGCGGGTCACAGATACGCAGTATTTT. Residues: CAWSVKTERVTDTQYF.

The gene calls are TRBV6-1 and TRBJ2-7; 12 bases agree with TRBD2. The CDR3 extends over 16 amino acids. J gave up 4 bases and V 4 bases, and 8 bases lay outside the gene matches. Germline V gives CDR1 MNHNS, CDR2 SASEGT. The CDR3 nucleotides are TGTGCCAGCAGTGCCCTAGCGGGAGGGCCATCATACGAGCAGTACTTC. As protein: CASSALAGGPSYEQYF.

The CDR3 protein is CASSNGLGELFF. CDR3 DNA: TGTGCCAGCAGTAATGGCTTAGGGGAGCTGTTTTTT. The V and J genes are TRBV6-1 and TRBJ2-2; D uncertain. V dropped 5 bases and J dropped 8 bases, with 9 bases sitting between them. CDR1 MNHNS and CDR2 SASEGT come from the germline V gene. The CDR3 is 12 residues long.

This sequence joins TRBV21-1 and TRBJ2-2; TRBD2 reflects the table's D call only, with no check against the DNA. TRBV21-1 is an annotated pseudogene. The CDR3 is 16 amino acids. As DNA, the CDR3 is TGTGCCAGCAGCAAAAACATGCGGGACCCGACCGGGGAGCTGTTTTTT. Translation: CASSKNMRDPTGELFF.

The V call is TRBV7-8, the J call TRBJ2-7, with 16 bases fitting TRBD2. V was clipped by 5 bases and J by 3 bases; unmatched bases: 4. Germline loops: CDR1 SGHVS, CDR2 FQNEAQ. The CDR3 is made up of 16 amino acids. As DNA, the CDR3 is TGTGCCAGCAGCGGGACTAGCGGGGGGGGAGTCTACGAGCAGTACTTC. Translating it yields CASSGTSGGGVYEQYF.